This record covers a single T cell receptor (beta chain). Germline V lookup: CDR1 KGHSH, CDR2 LQKENI. V was clipped by 3 bases and J by 4 bases, with 19 bases between them. The CDR3 is 17 amino acids. The sample belongs to a study of blood T cell repertoires in COVID-19. Study-level information: COVID-19 samples from acute and convalescent phases originated in the United States, Italy and Spain. T cells, B-cell-depleted T cells, or PBMCs supplied cDNA or gDNA.

Source study methods: Reference gene primer amplification yielded estimated nucleated cell counts. The repertoire was sequenced with immunoSEQ multiplex PCR; TCRdb's copy has only in-frame clones and lacks some. That table is the source of V, J and clone size, and D and trimming were worked out from the DNA. The repertoire consists of around 280,000 clones, with approximately 86% occurring once and the leading ten covering over 1%. This chain connects TRBV18 to TRBJ1-5; no firm D call. Sample: peripheral blood. The sequence came from a man aged 65 to 79 with acute or convalescent COVID-19. CDR3 in DNA: TGTGCCAGCTCACCCTGGGTAGGGTCTCCGGGGAATCAGCCCCAGCATTTT. It codes for CASSPWVGSPGNQPQHF. Supplemented by reference TRBV18 and TRBJ1-5, the full variable domain reads NAGVMQNPRHLVRRRGQEARLRCSPMKGHSHVYWYRQLPEEGLKFMVYLQKENIIDESGMPKERFSAEFPKEGPSILRIQQVVRGDSAAYFCASSPWVGSPGNQPQHFGDGTRLSIL.